This TCR beta chain came from a study of CD8+ T cells in alopecia areata. Study context: Dosing spanned 6 to 18 months on tofacitinib, then 6 months off drug.

About this clone: Its specificity is not known.

The V end was cut by 3 bases, the J end by 6 bases, with 11 bases between. The CDR3 is 13 residues long. Germline-derived CDR1 and CDR2 are SNHLY and FYNNEI. Study outcomes and limitations: Higher clonality was seen in lesional scalp than in normal scalp, especially in alopecia totalis/universalis. Scalp samples also yield sequences of resident alphabeta T cells from normal skin.

Sequencing relied on a cDNA template that was reverse transcribed from extracted RNA. The table came from immunoSEQ multiplex PCR; TCRdb's copy has only in-frame clones and leaves some out. This sample has fewer than 200,000 clones, with about 60% found just once. The chain uses TRBV2 and TRBJ1-1; perhaps TRBD1 as D (5 bases). The starting material was CD4+ T cells sorted from blood, obtained at week 0. The origin of this receptor is a human donor with alopecia areata. The CDR3 sequence is CASSEWGMSEAFF. CDR3 DNA sequence: TGTGCCAGCAGTGAGTGGGGGATGTCTGAAGCTTTCTTT.